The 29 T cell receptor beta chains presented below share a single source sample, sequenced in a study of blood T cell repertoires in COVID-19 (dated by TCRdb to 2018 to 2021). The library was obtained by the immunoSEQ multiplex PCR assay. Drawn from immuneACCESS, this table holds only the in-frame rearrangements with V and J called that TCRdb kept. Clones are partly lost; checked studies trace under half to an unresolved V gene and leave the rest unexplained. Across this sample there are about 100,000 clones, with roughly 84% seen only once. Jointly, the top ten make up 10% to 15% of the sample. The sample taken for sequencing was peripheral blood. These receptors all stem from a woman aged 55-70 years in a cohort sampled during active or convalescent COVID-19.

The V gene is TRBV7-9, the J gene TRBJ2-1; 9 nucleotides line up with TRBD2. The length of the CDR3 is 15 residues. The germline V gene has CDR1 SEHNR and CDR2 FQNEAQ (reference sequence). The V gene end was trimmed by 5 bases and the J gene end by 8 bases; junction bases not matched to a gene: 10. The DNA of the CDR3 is TGTGCCAGCAGCCACCTAAGCGGGGGGTTATATGAGCAGTTCTTC. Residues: CASSHLSGGLYEQFF.

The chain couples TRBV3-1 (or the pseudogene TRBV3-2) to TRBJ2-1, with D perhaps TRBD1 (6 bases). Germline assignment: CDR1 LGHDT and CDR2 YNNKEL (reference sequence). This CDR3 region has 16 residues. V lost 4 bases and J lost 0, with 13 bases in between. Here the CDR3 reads CASSPIQGSSYNEQFF. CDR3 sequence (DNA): TGTGCCAGCAGCCCGATACAGGGTAGCTCCTACAATGAGCAGTTCTTC.

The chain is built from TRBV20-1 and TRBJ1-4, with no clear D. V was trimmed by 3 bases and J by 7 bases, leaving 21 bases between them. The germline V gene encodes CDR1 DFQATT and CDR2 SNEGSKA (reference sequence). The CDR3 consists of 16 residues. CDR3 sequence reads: CSASRGGSLVSEKLFF. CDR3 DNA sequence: TGCAGTGCTAGTCGTGGTGGGAGCCTTGTTTCTGAAAAACTGTTTTTT.

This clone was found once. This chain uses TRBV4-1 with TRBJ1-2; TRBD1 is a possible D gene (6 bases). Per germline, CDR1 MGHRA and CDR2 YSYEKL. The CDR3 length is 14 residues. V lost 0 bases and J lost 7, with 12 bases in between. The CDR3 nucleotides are TGCGCCAGCAGCCAAGAAGCACAGGGCTGTGGCTACACCTTC. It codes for CASSQEAQGCGYTF.

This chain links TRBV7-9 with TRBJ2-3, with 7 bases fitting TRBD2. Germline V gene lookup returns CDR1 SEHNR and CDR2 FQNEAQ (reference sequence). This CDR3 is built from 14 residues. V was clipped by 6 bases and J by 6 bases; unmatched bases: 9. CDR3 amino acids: CASSIAGAMDTQYF. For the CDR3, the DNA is TGTGCCAGCAGTATCGCGGGAGCAATGGATACGCAGTATTTT.

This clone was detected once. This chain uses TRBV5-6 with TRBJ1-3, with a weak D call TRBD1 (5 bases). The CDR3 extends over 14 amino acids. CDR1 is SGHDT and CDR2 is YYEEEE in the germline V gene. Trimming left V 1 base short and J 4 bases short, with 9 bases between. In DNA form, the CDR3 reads TGTGCCAGCAGCTTGAGGGGTCTCGGAAACACCATATATTTT. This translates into CASSLRGLGNTIYF.

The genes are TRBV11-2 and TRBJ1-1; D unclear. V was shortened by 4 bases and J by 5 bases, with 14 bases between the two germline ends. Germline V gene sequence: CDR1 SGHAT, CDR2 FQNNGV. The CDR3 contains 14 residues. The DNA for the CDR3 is TGTGCCAGCAGCTCCGACGCGGGGAGTACTGAAGCTTTCTTT. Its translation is CASSSDAGSTEAFF.

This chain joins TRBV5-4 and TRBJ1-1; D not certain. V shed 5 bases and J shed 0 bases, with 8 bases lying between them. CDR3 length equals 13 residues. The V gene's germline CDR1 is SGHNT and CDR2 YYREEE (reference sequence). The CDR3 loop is CASSPELNTEAFF. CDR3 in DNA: TGTGCCAGCAGTCCTGAGTTGAACACTGAAGCTTTCTTT. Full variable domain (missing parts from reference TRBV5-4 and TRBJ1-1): ETGVTQSPTHLIKTRGQQVTLRCSSQSGHNTVSWYQQALGQGPQFIFQYYREEENGRGNFPPRFSGLQFPNYSSELNVNALELDDSALYLCASSPELNTEAFFGQGTRLTVV.

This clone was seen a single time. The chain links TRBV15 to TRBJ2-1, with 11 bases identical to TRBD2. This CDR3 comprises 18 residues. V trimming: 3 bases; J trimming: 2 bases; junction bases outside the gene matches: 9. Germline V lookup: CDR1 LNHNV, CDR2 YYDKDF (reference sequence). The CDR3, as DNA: TGTGCCACCAGCAGGGCCTTGACTAGCGGGACAACCTACAATGAGCAGTTCTTC. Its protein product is CATSRALTSGTTYNEQFF.

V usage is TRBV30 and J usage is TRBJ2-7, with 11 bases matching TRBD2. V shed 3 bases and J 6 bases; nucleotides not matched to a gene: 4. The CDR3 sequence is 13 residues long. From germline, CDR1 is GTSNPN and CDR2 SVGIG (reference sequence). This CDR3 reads CAWRFSGGAEQYF. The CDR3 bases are TGTGCCTGGAGATTTAGCGGGGGGGCCGAGCAGTACTTC.

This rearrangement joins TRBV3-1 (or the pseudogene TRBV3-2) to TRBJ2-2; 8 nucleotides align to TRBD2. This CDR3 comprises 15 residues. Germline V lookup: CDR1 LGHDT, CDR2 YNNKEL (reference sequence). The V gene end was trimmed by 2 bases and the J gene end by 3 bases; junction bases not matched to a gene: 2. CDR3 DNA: TGTGCCAGCAGCCAACGGGAGGGGTACACCGGGGAGCTGTTTTTT. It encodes CASSQREGYTGELFF.

The CDR3 DNA follows: TGTGCCAGTAGGAACAGGGGTGAAGCTTTCTTT. It is translated as CASRNRGEAFF. This sequence joins TRBV19 and TRBJ1-1; the match to TRBD1 covers 7 bases. Germline V gives CDR1 LNHDA, CDR2 SQIVND (reference sequence). The V gene end was trimmed by 6 bases and the J gene end by 7 bases; junction bases not matched to a gene: 2. CDR3 length: 11 residues.

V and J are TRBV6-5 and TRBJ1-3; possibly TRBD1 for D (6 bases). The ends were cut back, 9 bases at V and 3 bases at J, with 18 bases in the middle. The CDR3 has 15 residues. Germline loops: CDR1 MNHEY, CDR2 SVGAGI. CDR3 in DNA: TGTGCCAGTCCTCCGGGGGGGGCCGTTGGAAACACCATATATTTT. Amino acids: CASPPGGAVGNTIYF.

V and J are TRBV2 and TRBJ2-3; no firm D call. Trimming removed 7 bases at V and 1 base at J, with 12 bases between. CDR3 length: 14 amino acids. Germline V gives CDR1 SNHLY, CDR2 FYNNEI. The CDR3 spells CASKEVRGTDTQYF. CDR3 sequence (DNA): TGTGCCAGCAAAGAGGTCCGGGGCACAGATACGCAGTATTTT.

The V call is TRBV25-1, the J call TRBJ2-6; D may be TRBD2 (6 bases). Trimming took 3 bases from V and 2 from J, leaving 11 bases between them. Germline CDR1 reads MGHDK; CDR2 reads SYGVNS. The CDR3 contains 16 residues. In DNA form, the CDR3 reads TGTGCCAGCAGTGAGTTCCGGGGGACTGGGGCCAACGTCCTGACTTTC. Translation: CASSEFRGTGANVLTF.

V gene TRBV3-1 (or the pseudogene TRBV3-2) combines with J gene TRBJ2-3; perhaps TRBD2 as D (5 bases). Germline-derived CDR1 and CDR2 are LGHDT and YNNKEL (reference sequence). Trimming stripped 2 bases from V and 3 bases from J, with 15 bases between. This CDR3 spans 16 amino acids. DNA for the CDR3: TGTGCCAGCAGCCAACAACCCGCACGAGGGACAGATACGCAGTATTTT. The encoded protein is CASSQQPARGTDTQYF.

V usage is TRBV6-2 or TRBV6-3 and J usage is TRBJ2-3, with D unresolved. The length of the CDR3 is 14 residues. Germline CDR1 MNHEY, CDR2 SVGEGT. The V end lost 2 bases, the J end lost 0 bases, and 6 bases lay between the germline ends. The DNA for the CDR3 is TGTGCCAGCAGTTACCATGGCAGCACAGATACGCAGTATTTT. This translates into CASSYHGSTDTQYF.

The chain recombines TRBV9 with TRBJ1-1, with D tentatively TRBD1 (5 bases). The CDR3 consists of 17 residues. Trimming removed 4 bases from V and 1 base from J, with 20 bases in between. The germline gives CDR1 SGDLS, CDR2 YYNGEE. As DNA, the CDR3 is TGTGCCAGCAGCTCTATAGGAGGGGCCCTAGCGAACACTGAAGCTTTCTTT. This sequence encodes CASSSIGGALANTEAFF.

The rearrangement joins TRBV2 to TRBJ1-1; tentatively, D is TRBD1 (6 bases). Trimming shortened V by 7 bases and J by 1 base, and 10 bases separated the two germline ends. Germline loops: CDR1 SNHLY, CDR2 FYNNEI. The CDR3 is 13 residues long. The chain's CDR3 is CASNRERNTEAFF. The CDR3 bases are TGTGCCAGCAACAGGGAAAGGAACACTGAAGCTTTCTTT.

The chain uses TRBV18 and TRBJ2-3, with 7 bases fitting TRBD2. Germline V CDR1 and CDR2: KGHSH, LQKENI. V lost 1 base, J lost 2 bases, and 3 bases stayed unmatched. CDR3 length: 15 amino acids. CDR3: CASSPREGPTDTQYF. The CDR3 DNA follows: TGTGCCAGCTCACCACGGGAGGGGCCCACAGATACGCAGTATTTT.

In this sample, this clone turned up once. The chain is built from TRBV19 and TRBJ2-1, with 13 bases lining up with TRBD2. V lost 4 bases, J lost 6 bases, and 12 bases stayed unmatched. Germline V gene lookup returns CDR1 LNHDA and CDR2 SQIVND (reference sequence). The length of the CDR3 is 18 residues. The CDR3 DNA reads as TGTGCCAGTAGTAGGGCAGGACTAGCGGGAGTACGGGGCAATGAGCAGTTCTTC. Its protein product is CASSRAGLAGVRGNEQFF.

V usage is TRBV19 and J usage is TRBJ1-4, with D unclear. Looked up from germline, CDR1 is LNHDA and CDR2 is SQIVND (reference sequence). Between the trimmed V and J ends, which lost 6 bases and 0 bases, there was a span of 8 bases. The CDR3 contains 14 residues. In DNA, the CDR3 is TGTGCCAGTAGCACGCCGGCAACTAATGAAAAACTGTTTTTT. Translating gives CASSTPATNEKLFF.

The CDR3 protein is CASRLAGSGETQYF. CDR3 bases: TGTGCCAGCAGACTAGCGGGCTCTGGAGAGACCCAGTACTTC. This chain connects TRBV7-9 to TRBJ2-5; 9 bases fit TRBD2. Germline trimming cut 6 bases from V and 4 bases from J; bases unmatched to any gene: 6. The CDR3 extends over 14 amino acids. Germline lookup yields CDR1 SEHNR and CDR2 FQNEAQ (reference sequence).

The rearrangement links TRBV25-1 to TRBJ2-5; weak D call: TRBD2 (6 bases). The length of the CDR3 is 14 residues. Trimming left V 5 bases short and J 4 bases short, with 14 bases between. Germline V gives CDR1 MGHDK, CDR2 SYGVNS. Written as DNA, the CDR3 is TGTGCCAGCAGTCTCCAGGTCGGGGGAGAGACCCAGTACTTC. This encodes CASSLQVGGETQYF. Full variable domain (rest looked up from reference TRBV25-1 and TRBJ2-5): EADIYQTPRYLVIGTGKKITLECSQTMGHDKMYWYQQDPGMELHLIHYSYGVNSTEKGDLSSESTVSRIRTEHFPLTLESARPSHTSQYLCASSLQVGGETQYFGPGTRLLVL.

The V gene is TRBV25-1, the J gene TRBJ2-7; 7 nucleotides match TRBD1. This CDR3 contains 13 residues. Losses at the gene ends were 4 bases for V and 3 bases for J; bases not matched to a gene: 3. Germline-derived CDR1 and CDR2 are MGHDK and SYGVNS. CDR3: CASSAGTVYEQYF. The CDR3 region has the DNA TGTGCCAGCAGTGCCGGGACAGTCTACGAGCAGTACTTC.

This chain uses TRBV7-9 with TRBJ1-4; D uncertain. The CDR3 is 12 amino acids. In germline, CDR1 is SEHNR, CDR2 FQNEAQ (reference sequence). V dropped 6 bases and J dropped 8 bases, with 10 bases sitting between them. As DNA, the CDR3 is TGTGCCAGCAGTCCCGAGGGCGAAAAACTGTTTTTT. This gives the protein CASSPEGEKLFF.

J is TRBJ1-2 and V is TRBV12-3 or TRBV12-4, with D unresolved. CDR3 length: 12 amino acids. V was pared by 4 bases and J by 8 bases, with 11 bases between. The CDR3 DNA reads TGTGCCAGCAGTTCGGGAGCTCGGGGCTACACCTTC. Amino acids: CASSSGARGYTF.

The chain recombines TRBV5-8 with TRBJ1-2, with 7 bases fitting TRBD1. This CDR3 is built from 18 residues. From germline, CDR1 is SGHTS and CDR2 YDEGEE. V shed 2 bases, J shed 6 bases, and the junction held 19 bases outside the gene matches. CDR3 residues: CASSLLTRRGGGGNGYTF. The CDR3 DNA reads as TGTGCCAGCAGCTTACTAACCCGAAGAGGGGGCGGTGGGAATGGCTACACCTTC.

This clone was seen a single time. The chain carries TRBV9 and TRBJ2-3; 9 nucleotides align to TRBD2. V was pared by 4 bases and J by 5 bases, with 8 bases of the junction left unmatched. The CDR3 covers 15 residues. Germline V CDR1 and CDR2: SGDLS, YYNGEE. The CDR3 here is CASSRTTSGVDTQYF. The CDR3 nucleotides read TGTGCCAGCAGCAGAACGACTAGCGGTGTAGATACGCAGTATTTT.